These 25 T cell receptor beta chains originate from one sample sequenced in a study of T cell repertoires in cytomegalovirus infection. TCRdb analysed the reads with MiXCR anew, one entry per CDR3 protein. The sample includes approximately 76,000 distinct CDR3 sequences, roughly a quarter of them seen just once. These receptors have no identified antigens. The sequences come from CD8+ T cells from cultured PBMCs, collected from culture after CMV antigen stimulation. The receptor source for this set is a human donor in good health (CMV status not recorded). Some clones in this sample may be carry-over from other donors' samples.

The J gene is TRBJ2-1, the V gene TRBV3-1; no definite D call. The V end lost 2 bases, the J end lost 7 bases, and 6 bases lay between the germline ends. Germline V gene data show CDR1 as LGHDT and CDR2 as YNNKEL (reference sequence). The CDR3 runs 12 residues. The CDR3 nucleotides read TGTGCCAGCAGCCAATATACTAATGAGCAGTTCTTC. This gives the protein CASSQYTNEQFF.

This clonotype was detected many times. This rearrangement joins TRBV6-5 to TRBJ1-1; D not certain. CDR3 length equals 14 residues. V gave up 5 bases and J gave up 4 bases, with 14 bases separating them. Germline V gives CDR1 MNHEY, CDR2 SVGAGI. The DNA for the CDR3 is TGTGCCAGCAGTCCCTTTACCTCCGGCACTGAAGCTTTCTTT. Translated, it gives CASSPFTSGTEAFF.

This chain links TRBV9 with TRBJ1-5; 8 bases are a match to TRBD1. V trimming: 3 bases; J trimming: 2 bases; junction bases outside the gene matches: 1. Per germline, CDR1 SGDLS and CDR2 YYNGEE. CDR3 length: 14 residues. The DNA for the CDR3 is TGTGCCAGCAGCGCACAGGGGGGCAATCAGCCCCAGCATTTT. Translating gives CASSAQGGNQPQHF.

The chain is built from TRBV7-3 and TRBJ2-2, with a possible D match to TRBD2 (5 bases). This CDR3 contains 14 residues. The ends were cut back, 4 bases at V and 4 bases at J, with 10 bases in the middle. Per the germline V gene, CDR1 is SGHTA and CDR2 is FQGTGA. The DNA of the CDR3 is TGTGCCAGCAGCTCGGGAAGGAGCACCGGGGAGCTGTTTTTT. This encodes CASSSGRSTGELFF.

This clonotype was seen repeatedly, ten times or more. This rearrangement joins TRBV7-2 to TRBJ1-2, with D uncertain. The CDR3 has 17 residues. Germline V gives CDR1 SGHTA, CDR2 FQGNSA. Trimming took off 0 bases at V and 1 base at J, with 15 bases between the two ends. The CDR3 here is CASSLAASFRRNYGYTF. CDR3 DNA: TGTGCCAGCAGCTTAGCTGCATCATTCCGCCGTAACTATGGCTACACCTTC.

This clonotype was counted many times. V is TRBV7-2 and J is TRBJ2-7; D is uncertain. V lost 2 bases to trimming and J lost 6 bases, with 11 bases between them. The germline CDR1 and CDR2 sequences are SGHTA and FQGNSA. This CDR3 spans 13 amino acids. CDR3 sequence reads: CASSLYLFGEQYF. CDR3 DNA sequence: TGTGCCAGCAGCTTATACCTTTTCGGCGAGCAGTACTTC. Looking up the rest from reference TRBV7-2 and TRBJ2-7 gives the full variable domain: GAGVSQSPSNKVTEKGKDVELRCDPISGHTALYWYRQSLGQGLEFLIYFQGNSAPDKSGLPSDRFSAERTGGSVSTLTIQRTQQEDSAVYLCASSLYLFGEQYFGPGTRLTVT.

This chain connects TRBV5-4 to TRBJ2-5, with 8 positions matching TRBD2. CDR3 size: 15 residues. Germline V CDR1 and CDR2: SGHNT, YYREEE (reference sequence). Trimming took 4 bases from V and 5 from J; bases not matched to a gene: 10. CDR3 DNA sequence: TGTGCCAGCAGCCCCGAGGGACTAGGTGGCGAGACCCAGTACTTC. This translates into CASSPEGLGGETQYF.

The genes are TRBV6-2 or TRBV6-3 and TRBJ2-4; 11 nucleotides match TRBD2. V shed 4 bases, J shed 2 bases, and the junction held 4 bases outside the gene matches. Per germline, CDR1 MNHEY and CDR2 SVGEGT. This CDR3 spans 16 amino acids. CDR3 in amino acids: CASSSRTSGSKNIQYF. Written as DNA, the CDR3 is TGTGCCAGCAGTTCCCGGACTAGCGGGTCCAAAAACATTCAGTACTTC.

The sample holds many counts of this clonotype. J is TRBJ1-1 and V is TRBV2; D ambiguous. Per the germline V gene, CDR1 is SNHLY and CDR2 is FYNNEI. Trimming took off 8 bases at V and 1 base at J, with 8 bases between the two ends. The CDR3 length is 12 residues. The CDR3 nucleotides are TGTGCCAGCGCGGACGGGAACACTGAAGCTTTCTTT. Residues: CASADGNTEAFF.

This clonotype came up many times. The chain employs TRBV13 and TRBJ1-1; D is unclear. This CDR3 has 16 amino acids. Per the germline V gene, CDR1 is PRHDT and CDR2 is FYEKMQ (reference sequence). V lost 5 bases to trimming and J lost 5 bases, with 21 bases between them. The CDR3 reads CASSLTLRGLWTEAFF. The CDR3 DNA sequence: TGTGCCAGCAGCCTAACCTTAAGAGGGCTATGGACTGAAGCTTTCTTT.

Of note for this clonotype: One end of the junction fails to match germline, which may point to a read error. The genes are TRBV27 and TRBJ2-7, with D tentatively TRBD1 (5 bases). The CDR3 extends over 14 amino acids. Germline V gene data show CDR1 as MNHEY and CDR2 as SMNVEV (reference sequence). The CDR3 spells CANSLLGPNYEQYF. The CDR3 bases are TGTGCCAACAGTTTGCTGGGGCCCAACTACGAGCAGTACTTC.

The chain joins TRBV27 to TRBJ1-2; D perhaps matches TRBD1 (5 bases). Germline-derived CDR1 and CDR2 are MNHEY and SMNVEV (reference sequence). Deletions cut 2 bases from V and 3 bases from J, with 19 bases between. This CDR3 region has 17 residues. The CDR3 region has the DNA TGTGCCAGCAGTTTAAGGCTTTCCGAGGGGCGATACTATGGCTACACCTTC. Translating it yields CASSLRLSEGRYYGYTF.

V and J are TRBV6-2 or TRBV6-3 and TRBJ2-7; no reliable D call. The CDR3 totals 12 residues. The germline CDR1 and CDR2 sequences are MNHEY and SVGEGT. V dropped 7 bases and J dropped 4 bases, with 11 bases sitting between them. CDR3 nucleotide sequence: TGTGCCAGCATCTCCGGCGTTTACGAGCAGTACTTC. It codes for CASISGVYEQYF.

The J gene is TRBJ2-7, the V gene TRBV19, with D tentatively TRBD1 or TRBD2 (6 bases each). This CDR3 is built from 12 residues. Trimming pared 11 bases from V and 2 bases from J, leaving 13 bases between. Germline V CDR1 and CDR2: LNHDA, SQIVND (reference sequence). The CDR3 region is CASRGDTYEQYF. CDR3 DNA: TGTGCCTCGAGGGGGGACACCTACGAGCAGTACTTC.

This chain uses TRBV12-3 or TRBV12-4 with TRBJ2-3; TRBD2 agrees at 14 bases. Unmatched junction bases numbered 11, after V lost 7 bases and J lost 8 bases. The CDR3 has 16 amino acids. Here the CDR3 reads CASTQGLAGGIATQYF. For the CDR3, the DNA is TGTGCCAGCACCCAAGGACTAGCGGGGGGTATAGCTACGCAGTATTTT.

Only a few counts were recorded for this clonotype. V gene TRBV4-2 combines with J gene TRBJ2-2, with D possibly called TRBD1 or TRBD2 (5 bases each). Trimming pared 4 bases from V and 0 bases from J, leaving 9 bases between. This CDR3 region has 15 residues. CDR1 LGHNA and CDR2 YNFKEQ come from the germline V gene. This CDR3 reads CASSLGDANTGELFF. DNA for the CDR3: TGTGCCAGCAGCCTCGGGGACGCGAACACCGGGGAGCTGTTTTTT.

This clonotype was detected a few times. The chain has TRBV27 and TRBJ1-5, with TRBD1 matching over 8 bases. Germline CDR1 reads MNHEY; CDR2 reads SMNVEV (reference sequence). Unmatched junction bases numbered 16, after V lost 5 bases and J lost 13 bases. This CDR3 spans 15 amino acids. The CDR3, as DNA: TGTGCCAGCAGTCCTACAGGGGGGCGGTCGGATCGTCAGCATTTT. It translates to CASSPTGGRSDRQHF.

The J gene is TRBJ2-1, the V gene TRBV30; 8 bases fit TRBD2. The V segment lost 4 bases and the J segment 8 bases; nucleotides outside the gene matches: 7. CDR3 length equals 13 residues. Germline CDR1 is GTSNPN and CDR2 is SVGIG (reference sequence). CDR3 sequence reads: CAWTLHGGDEQFF. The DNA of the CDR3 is TGTGCCTGGACCCTACACGGGGGGGATGAGCAGTTCTTC.

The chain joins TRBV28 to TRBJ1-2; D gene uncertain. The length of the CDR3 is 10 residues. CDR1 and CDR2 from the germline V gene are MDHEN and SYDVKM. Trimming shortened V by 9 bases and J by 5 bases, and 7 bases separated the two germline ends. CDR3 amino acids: CASYRYGYTF. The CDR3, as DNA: TGTGCCAGTTACAGATATGGCTACACCTTC.

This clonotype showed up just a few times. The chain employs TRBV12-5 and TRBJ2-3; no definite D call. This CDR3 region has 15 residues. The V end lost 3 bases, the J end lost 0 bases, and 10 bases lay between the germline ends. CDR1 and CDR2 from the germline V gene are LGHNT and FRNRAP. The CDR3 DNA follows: TGTGCTAGTGGTTTTTTCGCAGGTAGCACAGATACGCAGTATTTT. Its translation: CASGFFAGSTDTQYF.

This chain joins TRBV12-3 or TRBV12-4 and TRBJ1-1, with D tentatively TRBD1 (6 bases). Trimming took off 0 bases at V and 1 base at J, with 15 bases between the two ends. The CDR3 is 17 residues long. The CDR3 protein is CASSLARGASGNTEAFF. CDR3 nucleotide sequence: TGTGCCAGCAGTTTAGCGCGGGGGGCCAGCGGGAACACTGAAGCTTTCTTT.

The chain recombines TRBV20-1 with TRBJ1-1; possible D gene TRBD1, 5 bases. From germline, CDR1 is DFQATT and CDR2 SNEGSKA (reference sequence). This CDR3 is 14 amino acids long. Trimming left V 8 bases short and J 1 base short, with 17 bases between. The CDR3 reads CSHHRGMGNTEAFF. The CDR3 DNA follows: TGCAGTCACCACCGGGGGATGGGGAACACTGAAGCTTTCTTT.

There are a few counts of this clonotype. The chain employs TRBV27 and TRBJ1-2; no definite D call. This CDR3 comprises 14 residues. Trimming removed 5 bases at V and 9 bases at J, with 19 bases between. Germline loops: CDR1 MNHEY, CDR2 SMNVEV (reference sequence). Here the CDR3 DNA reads TGTGCCAGCAGTACCGACGTATTCGCCGAGAGCTACACCTTC. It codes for CASSTDVFAESYTF.

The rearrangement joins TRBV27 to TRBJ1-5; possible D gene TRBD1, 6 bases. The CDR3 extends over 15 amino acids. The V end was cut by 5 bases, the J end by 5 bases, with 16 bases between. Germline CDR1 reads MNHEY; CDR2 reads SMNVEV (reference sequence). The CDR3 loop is CASSDPAGADQPQHF. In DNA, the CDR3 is TGTGCCAGCAGTGACCCGGCAGGGGCGGATCAGCCCCAGCATTTT.

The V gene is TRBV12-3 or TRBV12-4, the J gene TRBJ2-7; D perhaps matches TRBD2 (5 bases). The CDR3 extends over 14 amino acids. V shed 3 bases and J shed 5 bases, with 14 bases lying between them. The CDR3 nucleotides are TGTGCCAGCAGTTTTGAGTCCCTCGGGAACGAGCAGTACTTC. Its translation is CASSFESLGNEQYF.